This T cell receptor beta chain was captured by sequencing in a study of T-cell reconstitution after alpha-beta-depleted transplantation in children. V lost 6 bases and J lost 2; bases outside the gene matches: 13. The CDR3 is 18 residues long. Germline V lookup: CDR1 MNHNS, CDR2 SASEGT. This clonotype was counted at least ten times. Its antigen is still unknown. Study results and caveats: As was reported, about two months after transplant, alpha-beta T cells came from several hundred expanded graft clones. When one year had passed after transplant, most T-cell counts and diversity came from newly produced T cells.

Unique molecular identifiers were incorporated when the TCRbeta library was constructed. TCRdb recomputed calls from the PCR reads with MiXCR, one row per CDR3 protein. The table includes 150,000 to 250,000 distinct CDR3 sequences, 5.5% to 7% detected once. The clonotype originates from a girl less than two years old with combined immunodeficiency, due to receive a stem cell transplant. The rearrangement joins TRBV6-1 to TRBJ2-1; 10 bases align to TRBD2. The source material was PBMCs, sampled before TCRalphabeta/CD19-depleted stem cell transplant. CDR3 sequence reads: CASSQPEKREGPYNEQFF. The CDR3 bases are TGTGCCAGCAGCCAACCCGAAAAGCGGGAGGGCCCCTACAATGAGCAGTTCTTC.